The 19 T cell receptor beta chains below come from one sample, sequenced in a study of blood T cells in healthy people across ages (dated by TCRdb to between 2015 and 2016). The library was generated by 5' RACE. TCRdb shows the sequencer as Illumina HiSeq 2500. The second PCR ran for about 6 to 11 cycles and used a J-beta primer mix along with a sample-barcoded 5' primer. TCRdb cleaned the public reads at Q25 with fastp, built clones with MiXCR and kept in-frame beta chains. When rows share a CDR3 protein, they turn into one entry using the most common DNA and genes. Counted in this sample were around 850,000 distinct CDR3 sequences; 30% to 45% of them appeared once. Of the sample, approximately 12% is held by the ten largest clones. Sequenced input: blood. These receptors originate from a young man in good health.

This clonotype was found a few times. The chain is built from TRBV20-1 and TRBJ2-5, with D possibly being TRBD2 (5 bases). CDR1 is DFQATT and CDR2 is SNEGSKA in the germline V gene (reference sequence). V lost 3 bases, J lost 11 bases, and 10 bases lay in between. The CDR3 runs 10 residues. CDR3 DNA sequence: TGCAGTGCTAGCGGGGATGAGCAGTACTTC. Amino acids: CSASGDEQYF.

For the CDR3, the DNA is TGTGCCAGCAGCCAAAGAAAAGGGGGTGATTCACCCCTCCACTTT. Protein: CASSQRKGGDSPLHF. This chain uses TRBV4-2 with TRBJ1-6; D possibly corresponds to TRBD1 (6 bases). This CDR3 region has 15 residues. V lost 2 bases and J 8 bases, leaving 13 bases between the germline ends. Looked up from germline, CDR1 is LGHNA and CDR2 is YNFKEQ.

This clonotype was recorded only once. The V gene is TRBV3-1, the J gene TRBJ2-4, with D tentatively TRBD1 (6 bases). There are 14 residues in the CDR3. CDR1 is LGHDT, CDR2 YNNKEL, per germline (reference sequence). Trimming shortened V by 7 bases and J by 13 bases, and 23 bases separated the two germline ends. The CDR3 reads CASMQRDTYNEQYF. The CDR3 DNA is TGTGCCAGCATGCAGAGGGACACCTACAATGAGCAGTACTTC.

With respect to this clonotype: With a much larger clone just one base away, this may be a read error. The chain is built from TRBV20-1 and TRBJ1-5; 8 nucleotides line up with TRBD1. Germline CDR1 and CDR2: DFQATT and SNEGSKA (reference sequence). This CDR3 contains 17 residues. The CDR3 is CSAPDLLQGGRNQPRHF. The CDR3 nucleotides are TGCAGTGCTCCGGACCTCTTACAGGGGGGTCGCAATCAGCCCCGGCATTTT.

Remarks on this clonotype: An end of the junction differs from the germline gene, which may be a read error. The DNA of the CDR3 is TGTGCCAGCAGCGTAACTAGCGACTCCTACAATGGGCAGTTCTTC. It encodes CASSVTSDSYNGQFF. This rearrangement joins TRBV7-2 to TRBJ2-1, with 7 bases aligning to TRBD2. The CDR3 totals 15 residues. Per the germline V gene, CDR1 is SGHTA and CDR2 is FQGNSA.

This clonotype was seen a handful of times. CDR3 sequence reads: CAISTSGGVSDTQYF. The CDR3 DNA reads as TGTGCCATCAGCACTAGCGGGGGGGTATCCGATACGCAGTATTTT. The chain uses TRBV10-3 and TRBJ2-3, with TRBD2 identical over 13 bases. V was clipped by 6 bases and J by 6 bases; unmatched bases: 6. Germline loops: CDR1 ENHRY, CDR2 SYGVKD. The CDR3 loop spans 15 amino acids.

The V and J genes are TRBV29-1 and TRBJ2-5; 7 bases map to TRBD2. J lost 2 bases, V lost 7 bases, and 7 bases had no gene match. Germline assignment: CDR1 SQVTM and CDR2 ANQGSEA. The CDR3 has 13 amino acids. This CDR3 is CSGVGGGQETQYF. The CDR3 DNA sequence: TGCAGCGGCGTTGGGGGGGGACAAGAGACCCAGTACTTC.

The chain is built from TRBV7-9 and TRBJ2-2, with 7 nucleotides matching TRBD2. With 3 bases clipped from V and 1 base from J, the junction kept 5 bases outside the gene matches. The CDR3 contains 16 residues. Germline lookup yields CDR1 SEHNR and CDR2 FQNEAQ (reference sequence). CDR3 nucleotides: TGTGCCAGCAGCTTTTTGGCGGGGGTGAACACCGGGGAGCTGTTTTTT. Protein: CASSFLAGVNTGELFF.

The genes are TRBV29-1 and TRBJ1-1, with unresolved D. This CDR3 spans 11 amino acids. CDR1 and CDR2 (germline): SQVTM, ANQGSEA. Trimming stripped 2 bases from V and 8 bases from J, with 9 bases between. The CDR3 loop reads CSVEHSREAFF. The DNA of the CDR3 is TGCAGCGTTGAACACAGCCGCGAAGCTTTCTTT.

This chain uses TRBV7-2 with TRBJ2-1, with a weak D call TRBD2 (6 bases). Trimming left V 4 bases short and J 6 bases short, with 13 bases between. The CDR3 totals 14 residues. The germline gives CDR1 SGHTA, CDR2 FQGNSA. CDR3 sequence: CASSWGLSVNEQFF. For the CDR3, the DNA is TGTGCCAGCAGCTGGGGACTTTCCGTCAATGAGCAGTTCTTC. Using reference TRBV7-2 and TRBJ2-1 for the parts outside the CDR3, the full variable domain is GAGVSQSPSNKVTEKGKDVELRCDPISGHTALYWYRQSLGQGLEFLIYFQGNSAPDKSGLPSDRFSAERTGGSVSTLTIQRTQQEDSAVYLCASSWGLSVNEQFFGPGTRLTVL.

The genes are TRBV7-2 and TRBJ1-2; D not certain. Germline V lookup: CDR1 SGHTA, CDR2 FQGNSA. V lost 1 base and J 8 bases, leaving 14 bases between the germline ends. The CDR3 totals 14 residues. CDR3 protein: CASSLDASPDGYTF. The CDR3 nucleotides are TGTGCCAGCAGCTTAGATGCATCCCCTGACGGCTACACCTTC. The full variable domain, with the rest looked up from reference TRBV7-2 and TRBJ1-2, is GAGVSQSPSNKVTEKGKDVELRCDPISGHTALYWYRQSLGQGLEFLIYFQGNSAPDKSGLPSDRFSAERTGGSVSTLTIQRTQQEDSAVYLCASSLDASPDGYTFGSGTRLTVV.

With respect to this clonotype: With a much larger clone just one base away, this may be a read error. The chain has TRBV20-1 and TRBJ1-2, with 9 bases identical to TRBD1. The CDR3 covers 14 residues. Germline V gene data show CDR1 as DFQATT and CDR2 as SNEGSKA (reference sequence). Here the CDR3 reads CSAKQAQGAVGCTF. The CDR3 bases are TGCAGTGCGAAACAGGCACAGGGGGCGGTAGGCTGCACCTTC.

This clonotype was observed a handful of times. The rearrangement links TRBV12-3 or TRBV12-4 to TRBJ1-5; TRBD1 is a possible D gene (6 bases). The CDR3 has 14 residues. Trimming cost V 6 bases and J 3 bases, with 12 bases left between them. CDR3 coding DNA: TGTGCCAGCAGGACGGACAGCATCAATCAGCCCCAGCATTTT. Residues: CASRTDSINQPQHF.

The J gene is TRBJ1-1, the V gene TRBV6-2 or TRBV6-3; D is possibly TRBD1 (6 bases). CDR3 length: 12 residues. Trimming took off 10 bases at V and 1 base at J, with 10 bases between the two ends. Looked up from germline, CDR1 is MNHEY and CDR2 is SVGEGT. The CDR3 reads CATRTANTEAFF. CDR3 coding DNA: TGTGCCACCAGGACAGCGAACACTGAAGCTTTCTTT.

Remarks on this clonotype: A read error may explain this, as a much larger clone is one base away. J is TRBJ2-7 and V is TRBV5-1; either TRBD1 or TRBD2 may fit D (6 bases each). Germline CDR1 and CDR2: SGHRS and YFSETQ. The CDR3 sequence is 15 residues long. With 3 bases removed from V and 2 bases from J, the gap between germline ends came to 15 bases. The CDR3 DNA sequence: TGCGCCAGCAGCTGGGGGCAAGGGGGGACCTACGAGCAGTACTTC. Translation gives CASSWGQGGTYEQYF.

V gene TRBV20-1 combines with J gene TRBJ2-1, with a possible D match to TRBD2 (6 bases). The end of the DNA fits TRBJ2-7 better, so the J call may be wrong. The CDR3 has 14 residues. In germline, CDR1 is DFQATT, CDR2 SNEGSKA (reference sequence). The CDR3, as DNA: TGCAGTGTTCAGCGGGTCTACTCCTACAATGAGCAGTACTTC. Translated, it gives CSVQRVYSYNEQYF.

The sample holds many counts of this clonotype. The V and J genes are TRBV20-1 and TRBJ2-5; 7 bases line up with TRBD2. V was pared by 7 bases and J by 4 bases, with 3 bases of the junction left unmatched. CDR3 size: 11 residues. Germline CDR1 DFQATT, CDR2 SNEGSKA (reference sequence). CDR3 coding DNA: TGCAGTGGTCTAGCGGCAGAGACCCAGTACTTC. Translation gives CSGLAAETQYF.

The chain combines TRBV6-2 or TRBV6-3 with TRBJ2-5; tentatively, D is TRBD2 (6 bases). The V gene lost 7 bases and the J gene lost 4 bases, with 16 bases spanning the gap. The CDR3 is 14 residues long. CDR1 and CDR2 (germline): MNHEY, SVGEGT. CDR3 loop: CASTWTNARETQYF. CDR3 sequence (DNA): TGTGCCAGCACGTGGACTAACGCACGAGAGACCCAGTACTTC.

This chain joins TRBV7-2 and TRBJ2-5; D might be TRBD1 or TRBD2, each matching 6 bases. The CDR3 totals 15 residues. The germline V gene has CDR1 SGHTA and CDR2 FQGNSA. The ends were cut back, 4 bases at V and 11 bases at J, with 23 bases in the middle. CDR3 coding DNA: TGTGCCAGCAGCTCGACAAGGGGGGCCTACAATGAGCAGTACTTC. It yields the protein CASSSTRGAYNEQYF. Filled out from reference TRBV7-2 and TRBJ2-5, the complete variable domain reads GAGVSQSPSNKVTEKGKDVELRCDPISGHTALYWYRQSLGQGLEFLIYFQGNSAPDKSGLPSDRFSAERTGGSVSTLTIQRTQQEDSAVYLCASSSTRGAYNEQYFGPGTRLLVL.